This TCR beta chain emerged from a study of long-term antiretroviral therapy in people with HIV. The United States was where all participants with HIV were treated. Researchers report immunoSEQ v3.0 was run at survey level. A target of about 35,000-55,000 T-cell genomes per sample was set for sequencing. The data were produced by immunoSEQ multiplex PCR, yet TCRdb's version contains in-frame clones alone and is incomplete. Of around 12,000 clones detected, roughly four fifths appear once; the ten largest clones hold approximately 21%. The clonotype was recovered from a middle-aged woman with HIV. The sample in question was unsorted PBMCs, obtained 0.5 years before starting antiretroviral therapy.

CDR3 nucleotides: TGTGCCAGCTCACCACCCTCTGGGGGAGAGACCCAGTACTTC. This gives the protein CASSPPSGGETQYF. The gene calls are TRBV18 and TRBJ2-5, with D perhaps being TRBD1 or TRBD2 (5 bases each). Germline lookup yields CDR1 KGHSH and CDR2 LQKENI. This CDR3 region has 14 residues. Trimming took off 0 bases at V and 4 bases at J, with 9 bases between the two ends.